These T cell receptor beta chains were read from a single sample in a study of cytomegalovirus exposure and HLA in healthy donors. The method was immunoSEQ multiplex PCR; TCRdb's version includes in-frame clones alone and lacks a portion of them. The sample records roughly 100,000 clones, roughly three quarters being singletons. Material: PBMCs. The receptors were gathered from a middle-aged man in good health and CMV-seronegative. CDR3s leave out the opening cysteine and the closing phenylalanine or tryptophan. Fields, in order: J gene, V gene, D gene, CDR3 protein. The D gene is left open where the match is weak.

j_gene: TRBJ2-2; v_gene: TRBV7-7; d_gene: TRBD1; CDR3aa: ASSLAPGQAAGELF
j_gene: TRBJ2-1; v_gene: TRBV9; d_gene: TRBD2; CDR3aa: ASSKRLAGNHEQF
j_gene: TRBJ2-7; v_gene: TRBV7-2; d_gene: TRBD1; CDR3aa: ASSPTRTGHYEQY
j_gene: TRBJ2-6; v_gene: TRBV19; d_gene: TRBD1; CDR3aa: ASSAGTGGGSGANVLT
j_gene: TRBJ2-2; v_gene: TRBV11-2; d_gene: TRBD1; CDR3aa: ASSFIQTGDTGELF
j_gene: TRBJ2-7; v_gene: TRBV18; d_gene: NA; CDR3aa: ASSPSPRENEQY
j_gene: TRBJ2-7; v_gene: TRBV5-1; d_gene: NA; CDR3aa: ASSSSDSVYEQY
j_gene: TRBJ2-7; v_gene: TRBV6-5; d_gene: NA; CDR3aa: ASMWAGPPPEQY
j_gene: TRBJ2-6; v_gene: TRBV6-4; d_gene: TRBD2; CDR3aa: ASSVGGTGANVLT
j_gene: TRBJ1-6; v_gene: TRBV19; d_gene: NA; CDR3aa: ASSIAPAGRSSYNSPLH
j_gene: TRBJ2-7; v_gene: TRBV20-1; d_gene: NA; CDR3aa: SARRELEQY
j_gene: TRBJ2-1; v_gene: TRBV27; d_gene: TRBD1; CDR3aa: ASSDRGFYNEQF
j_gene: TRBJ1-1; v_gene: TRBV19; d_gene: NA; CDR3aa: ASSPMGATEAF
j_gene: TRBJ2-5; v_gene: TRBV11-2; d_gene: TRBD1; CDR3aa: ASSLGDSEYQETQY
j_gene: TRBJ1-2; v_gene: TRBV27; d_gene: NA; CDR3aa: ASSLSMGARAYGYT
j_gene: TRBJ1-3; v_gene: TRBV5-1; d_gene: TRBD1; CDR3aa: ASSQGQGGNTIY
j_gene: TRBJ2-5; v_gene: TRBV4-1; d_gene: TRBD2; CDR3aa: ASSQVNSQRGRSGETQY
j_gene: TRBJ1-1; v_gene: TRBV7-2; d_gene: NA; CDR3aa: ASRQGPNTEAF